This T cell receptor beta chain was observed in a study of prognosis after radiotherapy for stage I lung cancer. This clonotype was found many times. The target antigen is unknown. Germline values: CDR1 MGHRA, CDR2 YSYEKL. The germline V and J ends were trimmed by 1 base and 0 bases, with 17 bases remaining between them. The CDR3 loop spans 18 amino acids. General study points: After stereotactic body radiation therapy, median unique TCR clones were roughly 6,900, down from about 10,000. Lower Shannon entropy values were found after stereotactic body radiation therapy in patients who developed distant metastases.

The authors amplified TCR beta CDR3 from genomic DNA using two-round multiplex PCR. During first-round PCR, primers specific to each TRBV and TRBJ gene were used. In TCRdb, the multiplex PCR reads were re-called with MiXCR into one record per CDR3 protein. The sample comprises 11,000 or so distinct CDR3 sequences, about 35% of which are singletons, and approximately 57% rests with the top ten. The sequence was obtained from a donor aged 50 or older with non-small cell lung cancer. This sample comprised PBMCs, obtained before or after stereotactic body radiation therapy (not recorded which). The chain couples TRBV4-1 to TRBJ2-3; possibly TRBD1 for D (7 bases). CDR3 in DNA: TGCGCCAGCAGCCAAGCCAGCTGGGGGGACAGAAGCACAGATACGCAGTATTTT. This encodes CASSQASWGDRSTDTQYF.